The source of this TCR beta chain is a study of T cell repertoires in cytomegalovirus infection (dated by TCRdb to between 2019 and 2020). A note on the overall study: The HLA type of each donor mattered for the analysis, because public TCR beta signatures pointed to carriage of CMV infection along with the matching HLA type.

This clonotype was picked up a small number of times. Its antigen target is currently unknown. The record has no base qualities; no much larger clone is one base away. Overall results and qualifications from the work: The ex vivo response was dominated by HLA-C-restricted CMV-specific TCR beta clonotypes, which also provided the single most frequent clonotype in two of eight donors. In both this cohort and an independent roughly 330-donor cohort, the cumulative frequency of public TCR beta family members distinguished carriers of CMV infection plus the relevant HLA type.

Sequencing relied on an Illumina HiSeq 1500. The public reads were quality trimmed at Q25 with fastp and then assembled into clones with MiXCR by TCRdb, keeping productive beta chains. Rows merge per CDR3 protein into single entries with the most common DNA and genes. This sample comprises 630,000 or so distinct CDR3 sequences, less than 25% of them detected only once. 6.5% to 10% of the sample comes from the top ten. V is trimmed back by 0 bases and J by 4 bases, and the junction contains 5 bases that no gene match accounts for. Counted from cysteine to phenylalanine, this CDR3 has 16 amino acids. Just the 48-base CDR3 DNA is kept, in frame starting at base 1. Taken from the germline V gene, the CDR1 and CDR2 loops are SQVTM and ANQGSEA.

Sequencing input: CD8+ T cells from PBMCs. The receptor was isolated from a human donor in good health (CMV status not recorded). Some clones in this sample may be carry-over from other donors' samples. Recombination joined TRBV29-1 with TRBJ2-2; TRBD2 aligns with 10 central bases. CDR3 reads: CSVEDRLAGGTGELFF. The base sequence is TGCAGCGTTGAAGATCGGTTAGCGGGGGGCACCGGGGAGCTGTTTTTT.